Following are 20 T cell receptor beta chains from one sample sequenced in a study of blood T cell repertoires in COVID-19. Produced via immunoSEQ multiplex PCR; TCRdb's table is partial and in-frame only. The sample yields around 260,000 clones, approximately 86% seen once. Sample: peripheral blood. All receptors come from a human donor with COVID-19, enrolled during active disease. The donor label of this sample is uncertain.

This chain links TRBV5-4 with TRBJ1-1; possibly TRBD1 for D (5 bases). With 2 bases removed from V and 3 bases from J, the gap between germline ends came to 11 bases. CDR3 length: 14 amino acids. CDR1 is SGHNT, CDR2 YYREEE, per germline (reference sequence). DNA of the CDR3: TGTGCCAGCAGCTTTGGTGGGGCTGACACTGAAGCTTTCTTT. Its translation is CASSFGGADTEAFF.

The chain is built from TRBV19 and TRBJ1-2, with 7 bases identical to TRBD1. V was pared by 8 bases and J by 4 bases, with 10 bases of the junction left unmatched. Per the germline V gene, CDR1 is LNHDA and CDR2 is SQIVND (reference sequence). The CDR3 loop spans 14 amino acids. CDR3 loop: CASSDRDRPYGYTF. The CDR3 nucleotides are TGTGCCAGTTCAGACAGGGACCGTCCCTATGGCTACACCTTC.

The chain's CDR3 is CASSVYTGMRTEAFF. As DNA, the CDR3 is TGTGCCAGTAGTGTGTACACAGGGATGAGGACTGAAGCTTTCTTT. The chain links TRBV19 to TRBJ1-1; D possibly corresponds to TRBD1 (6 bases). CDR1 is LNHDA and CDR2 is SQIVND in the germline V gene (reference sequence). Trimming took off 5 bases at V and 5 bases at J, with 18 bases between the two ends. CDR3 length equals 15 residues. Combining the CDR3 with reference TRBV19 and TRBJ1-1 gives the whole variable domain DGGITQSPKYLFRKEGQNVTLSCEQNLNHDAMYWYRQDPGQGLRLIYYSQIVNDFQKGDIAEGYSVSREKKESFPLTVTSAQKNPTAFYLCASSVYTGMRTEAFFGQGTRLTVV.

The CDR3 coding sequence is TGTGCCAGCAGCTTAATGGGACAGGGGGCCACGGGGGAGCTGTTTTTT. This sequence encodes CASSLMGQGATGELFF. This chain uses TRBV7-6 with TRBJ2-2; 12 nucleotides align to TRBD1. Germline CDR1 reads SGHVS; CDR2 reads FNYEAQ. This CDR3 contains 16 residues. The J segment lost 8 bases and the V segment lost 2 bases, leaving 6 bases of the junction unmatched.

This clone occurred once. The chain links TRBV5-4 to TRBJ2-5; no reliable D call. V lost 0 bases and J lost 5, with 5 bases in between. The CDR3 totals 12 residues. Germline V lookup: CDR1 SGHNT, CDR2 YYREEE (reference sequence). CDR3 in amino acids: CASSLASETQYF. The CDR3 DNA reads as TGTGCCAGCAGCTTGGCCTCCGAGACCCAGTACTTC. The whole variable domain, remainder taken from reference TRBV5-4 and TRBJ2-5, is ETGVTQSPTHLIKTRGQQVTLRCSSQSGHNTVSWYQQALGQGPQFIFQYYREEENGRGNFPPRFSGLQFPNYSSELNVNALELDDSALYLCASSLASETQYFGPGTRLLVL.

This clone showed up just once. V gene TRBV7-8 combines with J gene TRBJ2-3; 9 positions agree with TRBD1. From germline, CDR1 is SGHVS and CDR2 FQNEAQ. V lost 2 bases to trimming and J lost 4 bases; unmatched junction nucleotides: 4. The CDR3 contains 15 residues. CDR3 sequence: CASSLYRGQSDTQYF. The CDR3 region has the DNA TGTGCCAGCAGCTTATACAGGGGGCAGTCAGATACGCAGTATTTT.

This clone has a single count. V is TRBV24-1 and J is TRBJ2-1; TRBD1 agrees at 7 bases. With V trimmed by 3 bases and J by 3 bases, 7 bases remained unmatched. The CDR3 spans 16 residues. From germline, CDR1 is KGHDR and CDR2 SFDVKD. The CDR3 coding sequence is TGTGCCACCAGTGATAACTCCAGGGGGAACTACAATGAGCAGTTCTTC. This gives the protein CATSDNSRGNYNEQFF.

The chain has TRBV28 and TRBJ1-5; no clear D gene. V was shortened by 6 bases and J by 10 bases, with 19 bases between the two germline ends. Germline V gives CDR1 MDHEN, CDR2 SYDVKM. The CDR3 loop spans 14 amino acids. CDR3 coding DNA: TGTGCCAGCAGATGGCGGTTAAACGGGTCTCCCCAGCATTTT. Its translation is CASRWRLNGSPQHF.

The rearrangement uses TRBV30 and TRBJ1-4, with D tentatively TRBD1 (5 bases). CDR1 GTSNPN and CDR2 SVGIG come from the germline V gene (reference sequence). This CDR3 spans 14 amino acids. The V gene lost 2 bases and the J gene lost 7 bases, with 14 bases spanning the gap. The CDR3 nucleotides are TGTGCCTGGAGTATAGGGGATAGTGGTGAAAAACTGTTTTTT. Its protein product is CAWSIGDSGEKLFF.

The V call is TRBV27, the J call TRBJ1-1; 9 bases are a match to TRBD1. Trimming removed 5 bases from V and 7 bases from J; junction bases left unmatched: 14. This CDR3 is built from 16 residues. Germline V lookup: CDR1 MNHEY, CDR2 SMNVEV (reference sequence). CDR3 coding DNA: TGTGCCAGCAGTCGGAAAGGAACAGGGGGCGTGGGTGAAGCTTTCTTT. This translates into CASSRKGTGGVGEAFF.

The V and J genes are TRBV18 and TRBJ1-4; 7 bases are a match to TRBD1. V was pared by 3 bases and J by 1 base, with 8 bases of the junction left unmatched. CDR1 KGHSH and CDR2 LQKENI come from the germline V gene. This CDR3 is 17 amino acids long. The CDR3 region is CASSPRQGGGTNEKLFF. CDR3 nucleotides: TGTGCCAGCTCACCTAGACAGGGCGGTGGAACTAATGAAAAACTGTTTTTT.

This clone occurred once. CDR3 DNA: TGTGCCAGCAGCTTAACACAGCTTAATGAAAAACTGTTTTTT. Its protein product is CASSLTQLNEKLFF. The chain links TRBV11-1 to TRBJ1-4, with no clear D. CDR3 length: 14 amino acids. Germline V gene sequence: CDR1 SGHAT, CDR2 FQDESV (reference sequence). Trimming removed 2 bases at V and 4 bases at J, with 8 bases between.

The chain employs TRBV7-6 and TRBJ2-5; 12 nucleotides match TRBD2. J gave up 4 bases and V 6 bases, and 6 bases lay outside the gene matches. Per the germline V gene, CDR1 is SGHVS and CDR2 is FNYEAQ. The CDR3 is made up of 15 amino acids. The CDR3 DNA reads TGTGCCAGCAGGGGGCTAGCGGGAGGGATAGAGACCCAGTACTTC. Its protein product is CASRGLAGGIETQYF.

CDR3 residues: CASSLETGFTEAFF. Written as DNA, the CDR3 is TGCGCCAGCAGCTTGGAGACAGGGTTCACTGAAGCTTTCTTT. The rearrangement links TRBV5-1 to TRBJ1-1, with 7 bases matching TRBD1. The trim removed 0 bases at V and 4 bases at J, leaving 3 bases unmatched. The CDR3 is 14 amino acids. Germline assignment: CDR1 SGHRS and CDR2 YFSETQ.

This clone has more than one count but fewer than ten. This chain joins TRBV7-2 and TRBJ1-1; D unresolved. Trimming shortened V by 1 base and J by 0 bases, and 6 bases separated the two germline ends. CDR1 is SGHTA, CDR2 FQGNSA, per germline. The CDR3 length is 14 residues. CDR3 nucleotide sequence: TGTGCCAGCAGCTTAGGACAAGTGAACACTGAAGCTTTCTTT. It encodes CASSLGQVNTEAFF.

The CDR3 reads CASSDRVFANTGELFF. The CDR3 nucleotides are TGTGCCAGCAGCGACAGGGTGTTCGCGAACACCGGGGAGCTGTTTTTT. The rearrangement links TRBV6-2 or TRBV6-3 to TRBJ2-2; 7 bases align to TRBD1. The CDR3 is 16 amino acids. Losses at the gene ends were 6 bases for V and 0 bases for J; bases not matched to a gene: 7. Per germline, CDR1 MNHEY and CDR2 SVGEGT.

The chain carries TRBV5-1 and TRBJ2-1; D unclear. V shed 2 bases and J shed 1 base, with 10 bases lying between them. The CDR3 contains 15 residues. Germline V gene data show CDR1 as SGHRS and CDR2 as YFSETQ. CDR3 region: CASSFATTSYNEQFF. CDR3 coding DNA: TGCGCCAGCAGCTTTGCTACTACTTCCTACAATGAGCAGTTCTTC.

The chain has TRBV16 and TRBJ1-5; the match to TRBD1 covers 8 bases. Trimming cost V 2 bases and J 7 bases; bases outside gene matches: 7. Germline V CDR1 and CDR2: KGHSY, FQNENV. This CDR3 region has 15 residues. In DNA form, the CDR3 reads TGTGCCAGCAGCCAAGGACAGGGAGCGGGGCAGCCCCAGCATTTT. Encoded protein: CASSQGQGAGQPQHF.

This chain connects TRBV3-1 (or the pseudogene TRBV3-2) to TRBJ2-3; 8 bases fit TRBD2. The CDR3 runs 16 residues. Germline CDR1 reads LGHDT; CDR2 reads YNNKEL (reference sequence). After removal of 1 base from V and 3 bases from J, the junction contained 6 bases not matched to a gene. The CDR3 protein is CASSQGSGSGTDTQYF. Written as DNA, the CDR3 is TGTGCCAGCAGCCAAGGAAGCGGGAGTGGGACAGATACGCAGTATTTT.

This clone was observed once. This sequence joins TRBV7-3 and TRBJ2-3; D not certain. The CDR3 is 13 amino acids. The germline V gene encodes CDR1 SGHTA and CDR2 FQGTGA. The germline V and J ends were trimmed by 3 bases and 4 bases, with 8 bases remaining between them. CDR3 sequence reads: CASSFDMPDTQYF. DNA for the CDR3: TGTGCCAGCAGCTTCGACATGCCAGATACGCAGTATTTT. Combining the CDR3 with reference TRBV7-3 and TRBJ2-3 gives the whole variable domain GAGVSQTPSNKVTEKGKYVELRCDPISGHTALYWYRQSLGQGPEFLIYFQGTGAADDSGLPNDRFFAVRPEGSVSTLKIQRTERGDSAVYLCASSFDMPDTQYFGPGTRLTVL.